Listed here are 7 T cell receptor beta chains from one sample, sequenced in a study of identical twins' blood T cells. TCRdb redid the calling of the 5' RACE reads with MiXCR, one entry per CDR3 protein. The sample shows a few hundred thousand distinct CDR3 sequences, over 25% of them seen only once. Sequenced: PBMCs. All receptors derive from a woman aged 18-49 years in good health.

The sample holds a few counts of this clonotype. The chain has TRBV29-1 and TRBJ1-1; a possible D gene is TRBD1 (5 bases). CDR1 is SQVTM and CDR2 is ANQGSEA in the germline V gene. This CDR3 contains 13 residues. With 2 bases removed from V and 10 bases from J, the gap between germline ends came to 17 bases. The CDR3 region has the DNA TGCAGCGTTGAAAACAGGATCGTTTCAAGAGCTTTCTTT. Translation: CSVENRIVSRAFF.

About this clonotype: The junction departs from germline at one end; a sequencing error may be responsible. V is TRBV5-1 and J is TRBJ2-2, with D tentatively TRBD2 (6 bases). The germline gives CDR1 SGHRS, CDR2 YFSETQ. The CDR3 is 13 residues long. CDR3 DNA: TGCGCCAGCAGCTTGGAAACCGGCGGGGAGCTGCTTTTT. This sequence encodes CASSLETGGELLF.

In DNA, the CDR3 is TGTGCCAGTAGTAATAGGGGGCACAATGAGCAGTTCTTC. Translated: CASSNRGHNEQFF. This chain uses TRBV19 with TRBJ2-1; the match to TRBD1 covers 7 bases. The CDR3 is 13 amino acids. Trimming cost V 4 bases and J 5 bases; bases outside gene matches: 2. Germline assignment: CDR1 LNHDA and CDR2 SQIVND (reference sequence).

In this sample, this clonotype turned up a few times. The chain has TRBV5-6 and TRBJ2-3, with D perhaps TRBD2 (5 bases). The CDR3 is 12 amino acids. V gave up 4 bases and J gave up 12 bases, with 15 bases separating them. Germline lookup yields CDR1 SGHDT and CDR2 YYEEEE. The CDR3: CASSAQASRQYF. CDR3 DNA sequence: TGTGCCAGCAGCGCCCAGGCTAGCAGACAGTATTTT.

The gene calls are TRBV9 and TRBJ1-2; D is unclear. This CDR3 comprises 11 residues. Looked up from germline, CDR1 is SGDLS and CDR2 is YYNGEE. Trimming shortened V by 2 bases and J by 6 bases, and 5 bases separated the two germline ends. CDR3 sequence: CASSVGNGYTF. Written as DNA, the CDR3 is TGTGCCAGCAGCGTGGGGAATGGCTACACCTTC.

CDR3 DNA: TGTGCCAGTAGTTCGGGCCAGTACCTCTATGGCTACACCTTC. This gives the protein CASSSGQYLYGYTF. The V gene is TRBV19, the J gene TRBJ1-2, with no clear D. The germline V and J ends were trimmed by 5 bases and 4 bases, with 14 bases remaining between them. CDR1 is LNHDA, CDR2 SQIVND, per germline (reference sequence). The CDR3 extends over 14 amino acids. The full variable domain, rest sourced from reference TRBV19 and TRBJ1-2, is DGGITQSPKYLFRKEGQNVTLSCEQNLNHDAMYWYRQDPGQGLRLIYYSQIVNDFQKGDIAEGYSVSREKKESFPLTVTSAQKNPTAFYLCASSSGQYLYGYTFGSGTRLTVV.

The chain links TRBV20-1 to TRBJ1-1, with D hard to call. V lost 0 bases, J lost 2 bases, and 1 base lay in between. CDR1 is DFQATT, CDR2 SNEGSKA, per germline (reference sequence). CDR3 length equals 11 residues. CDR3 nucleotides: TGCAGTGCTAGAGATAACACTGAAGCTTTCTTT. Its protein is CSARDNTEAFF.